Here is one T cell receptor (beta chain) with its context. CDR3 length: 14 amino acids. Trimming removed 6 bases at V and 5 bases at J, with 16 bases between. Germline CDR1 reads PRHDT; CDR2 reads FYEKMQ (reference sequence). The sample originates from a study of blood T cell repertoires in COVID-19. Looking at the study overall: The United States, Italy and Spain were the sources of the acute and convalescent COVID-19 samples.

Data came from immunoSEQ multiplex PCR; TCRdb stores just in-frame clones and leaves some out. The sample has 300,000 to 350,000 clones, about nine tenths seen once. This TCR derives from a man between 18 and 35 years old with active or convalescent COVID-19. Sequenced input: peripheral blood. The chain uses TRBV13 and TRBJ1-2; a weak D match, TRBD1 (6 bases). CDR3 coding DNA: TGTGCCAGCAGTAAACAGGGTTTGGGTTATGGCTACACCTTC. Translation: CASSKQGLGYGYTF.